This entry describes one TCR beta chain. Its matching antigen is unknown. The sample belongs to a study of cytomegalovirus exposure and HLA in healthy donors. Study background: Unique TCRs from HLA-typed donors, 85 million to 100 million of them, were held in an early data release. Study-wide points: Most observed TCR sequences were rare, whereas some public TCRs were detected in many donors. An analysis done earlier found most TCR beta V segments productive about 90% or about 30% of the time. Later work showed greater clonal expansion in HLA-associated TCR beta chains than in equally common others.

Primers included in the PCR were 60 Vbeta and 13 Jbeta primers. The table came from immunoSEQ multiplex PCR; TCRdb's copy has only in-frame clones and leaves some out. Of approximately 150,000 clones detected, around 80% appear once; the ten largest clones hold about 9.5%. Trimming cost V 1 base and J 7 bases; bases outside gene matches: 6. Germline V CDR1 and CDR2: SGDLS, YYNGEE. There are 17 residues in the CDR3. This chain connects TRBV9 to TRBJ2-1, with TRBD2 identical over 15 bases. This sequence originates from a man in his late teens or twenties in good health and CMV-seropositive. Sequencing was performed on PBMCs. CDR3 sequence (DNA): TGTGCCAGCAGCGTAAGGACTAGCGGGGGGGCCCTGAATGAGCAGTTCTTC. Amino acids: CASSVRTSGGALNEQFF.